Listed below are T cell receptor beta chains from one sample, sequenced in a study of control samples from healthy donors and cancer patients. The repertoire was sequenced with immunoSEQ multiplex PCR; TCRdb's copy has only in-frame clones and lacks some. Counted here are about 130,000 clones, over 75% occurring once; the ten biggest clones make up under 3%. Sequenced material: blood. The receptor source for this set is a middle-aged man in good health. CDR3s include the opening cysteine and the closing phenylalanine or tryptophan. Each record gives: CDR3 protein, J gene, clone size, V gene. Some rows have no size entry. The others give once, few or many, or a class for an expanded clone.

CDR3aa: CASDAETGVNEQFF; j_gene: TRBJ2-1; abundance: NA; v_gene: TRBV2
CDR3aa: CASSQDFRTGSSYNEQFF; j_gene: TRBJ2-1; abundance: once; v_gene: TRBV4-1
CDR3aa: CASSRSAISTEAFF; j_gene: TRBJ1-1; abundance: few; v_gene: TRBV25-1
CDR3aa: CASSSPGGGNSPLHF; j_gene: TRBJ1-6; abundance: once; v_gene: TRBV7-9
CDR3aa: CASSPWTGLIYNEQFF; j_gene: TRBJ2-1; abundance: NA; v_gene: TRBV27
CDR3aa: CASSVVRSKDYGADTQYF; j_gene: TRBJ2-3; abundance: NA; v_gene: TRBV9
CDR3aa: CASSIGRNQPQHF; j_gene: TRBJ1-5; abundance: once; v_gene: TRBV19
CDR3aa: CASSPLGTGGNYGYTF; j_gene: TRBJ1-2; abundance: NA; v_gene: TRBV18
CDR3aa: CASSDGLAGETQYF; j_gene: TRBJ2-5; abundance: once; v_gene: TRBV5-1
CDR3aa: CAIRGNSNQPQHF; j_gene: TRBJ1-5; abundance: few; v_gene: TRBV10-3
CDR3aa: CASGPLRDRGRAFF; j_gene: TRBJ1-1; abundance: NA; v_gene: TRBV2
CDR3aa: CSVAVGGYTF; j_gene: TRBJ1-2; abundance: NA; v_gene: TRBV29-1
CDR3aa: CASSRGLSFGTDTQYF; j_gene: TRBJ2-3; abundance: NA; v_gene: TRBV5-8
CDR3aa: CASSVGPTSTDTQYF; j_gene: TRBJ2-3; abundance: once; v_gene: TRBV9
CDR3aa: CASSPRQGYGYTF; j_gene: TRBJ1-2; abundance: NA; v_gene: TRBV7-2
CDR3aa: CASSQDQNRAQYF; j_gene: TRBJ2-5; abundance: once; v_gene: TRBV4-1
CDR3aa: CSVIWTSGFQETQYF; j_gene: TRBJ2-5; abundance: NA; v_gene: TRBV29-1
CDR3aa: CASSPHSGNTIYF; j_gene: TRBJ1-3; abundance: NA; v_gene: TRBV7-2
CDR3aa: CASSIPGLQQFF; j_gene: TRBJ2-1; abundance: NA; v_gene: TRBV19
CDR3aa: CASSSPSISGANVLTF; j_gene: TRBJ2-6; abundance: NA; v_gene: TRBV19
CDR3aa: CATSRDPFPGSSDTQYF; j_gene: TRBJ2-3; abundance: NA; v_gene: TRBV15
CDR3aa: CASSLGYGYTF; j_gene: TRBJ1-2; abundance: NA; v_gene: TRBV5-6
CDR3aa: CASSPNRGGTGELFF; j_gene: TRBJ2-2; abundance: NA; v_gene: TRBV18
CDR3aa: CASSSTGAVGNTIYF; j_gene: TRBJ1-3; abundance: NA; v_gene: TRBV5-8
CDR3aa: CASSPALHRAGEQYF; j_gene: TRBJ2-7; abundance: NA; v_gene: TRBV5-5
CDR3aa: CASSTKGATNYGYTF; j_gene: TRBJ1-2; abundance: once; v_gene: TRBV18
CDR3aa: CASLSLAKTTPYF; j_gene: TRBJ2-3; abundance: once; v_gene: TRBV27
CDR3aa: CASSVGLDVDTQYF; j_gene: TRBJ2-3; abundance: NA; v_gene: TRBV9
CDR3aa: CASSQDRGNTGELFF; j_gene: TRBJ2-2; abundance: NA; v_gene: TRBV6-2/TRBV6-3
CDR3aa: CAWSSEVSTDTQYF; j_gene: TRBJ2-3; abundance: NA; v_gene: TRBV30
CDR3aa: CASSESASGGSFPSTDTQYF; j_gene: TRBJ2-3; abundance: NA; v_gene: TRBV10-2
CDR3aa: CASTPSYEQYF; j_gene: TRBJ2-7; abundance: NA; v_gene: TRBV12-3/TRBV12-4
CDR3aa: CASSSGTSDQETQYF; j_gene: TRBJ2-5; abundance: NA; v_gene: TRBV5-8
CDR3aa: CATGEPNTGELFF; j_gene: TRBJ2-2; abundance: NA; v_gene: TRBV24-1
CDR3aa: CAISEPSKGRLQETQYF; j_gene: TRBJ2-5; abundance: NA; v_gene: TRBV10-3
CDR3aa: CATSDSLADGYNEQFF; j_gene: TRBJ2-1; abundance: NA; v_gene: TRBV24-1
CDR3aa: CASSPYFTARNEQFF; j_gene: TRBJ2-1; abundance: NA; v_gene: TRBV2
CDR3aa: CASSRLGYEQYF; j_gene: TRBJ2-7; abundance: many; v_gene: TRBV14
CDR3aa: CASSLPSGGGWRETQYF; j_gene: TRBJ2-5; abundance: NA; v_gene: TRBV5-4
CDR3aa: CASSHSDLTAGNTIYF; j_gene: TRBJ1-3; abundance: NA; v_gene: TRBV3-1/TRBV3-2
CDR3aa: CASSPMDRRNTEAFF; j_gene: TRBJ1-1; abundance: NA; v_gene: TRBV18
CDR3aa: CASSDSMKQGPLGELFF; j_gene: TRBJ2-2; abundance: NA; v_gene: TRBV6-4
CDR3aa: CASSLAGSSEQYF; j_gene: TRBJ2-7; abundance: NA; v_gene: TRBV7-9
CDR3aa: CASSVDGPSGELFF; j_gene: TRBJ2-2; abundance: NA; v_gene: TRBV9
CDR3aa: CASSSPGASTDTQYF; j_gene: TRBJ2-3; abundance: NA; v_gene: TRBV19
CDR3aa: CASSLVRLNNEQFF; j_gene: TRBJ2-1; abundance: NA; v_gene: TRBV7-8
CDR3aa: CASTRTDNEQFF; j_gene: TRBJ2-1; abundance: once; v_gene: TRBV7-9
CDR3aa: CASSYVRDTEAFF; j_gene: TRBJ1-1; abundance: NA; v_gene: TRBV11-3
CDR3aa: CASSRGPGQSLGSGNTIYF; j_gene: TRBJ1-3; abundance: NA; v_gene: TRBV19
CDR3aa: CASSLAGYETDTQYF; j_gene: TRBJ2-3; abundance: NA; v_gene: TRBV11-2
CDR3aa: CASSGRERIQYF; j_gene: TRBJ2-4; abundance: NA; v_gene: TRBV18
CDR3aa: CASSIMDGKNTEAFF; j_gene: TRBJ1-1; abundance: NA; v_gene: TRBV19
CDR3aa: CASSRDLSGTGVPIKAFF; j_gene: TRBJ1-1; abundance: NA; v_gene: TRBV3-1/TRBV3-2
CDR3aa: CATSSRVDGYTF; j_gene: TRBJ1-2; abundance: NA; v_gene: TRBV24-1